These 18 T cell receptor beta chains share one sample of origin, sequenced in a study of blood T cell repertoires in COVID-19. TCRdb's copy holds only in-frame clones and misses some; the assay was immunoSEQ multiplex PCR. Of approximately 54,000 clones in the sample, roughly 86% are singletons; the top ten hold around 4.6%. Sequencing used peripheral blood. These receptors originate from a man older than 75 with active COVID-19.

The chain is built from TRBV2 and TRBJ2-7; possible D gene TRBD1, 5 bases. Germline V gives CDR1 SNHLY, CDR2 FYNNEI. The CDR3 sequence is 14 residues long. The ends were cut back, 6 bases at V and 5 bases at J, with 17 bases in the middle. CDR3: CASRAEQGADEQYF. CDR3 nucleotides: TGTGCCAGCAGAGCAGAGCAGGGTGCCGACGAGCAGTACTTC.

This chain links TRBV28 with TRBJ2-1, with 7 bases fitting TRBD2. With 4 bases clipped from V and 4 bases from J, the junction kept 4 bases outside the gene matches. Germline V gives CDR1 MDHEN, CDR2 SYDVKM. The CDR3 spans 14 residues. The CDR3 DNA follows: TGTGCCAGCAGTTCGGGGGGACTATACAATGAGCAGTTCTTC. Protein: CASSSGGLYNEQFF. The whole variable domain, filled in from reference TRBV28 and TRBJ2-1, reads DVKVTQSSRYLVKRTGEKVFLECVQDMDHENMFWYRQDPGLGLRLIYFSYDVKMKEKGDIPEGYSVSREKKERFSLILESASTNQTSMYLCASSSGGLYNEQFFGPGTRLTVL.

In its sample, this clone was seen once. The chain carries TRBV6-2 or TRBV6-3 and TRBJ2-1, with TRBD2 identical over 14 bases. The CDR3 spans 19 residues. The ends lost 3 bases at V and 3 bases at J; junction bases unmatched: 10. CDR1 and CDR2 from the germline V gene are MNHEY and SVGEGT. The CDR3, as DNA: TGTGCCAGCAGTTATGGGGCGACTAGCGGGAGGGGAATCTACAATGAGCAGTTCTTC. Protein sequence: CASSYGATSGRGIYNEQFF.

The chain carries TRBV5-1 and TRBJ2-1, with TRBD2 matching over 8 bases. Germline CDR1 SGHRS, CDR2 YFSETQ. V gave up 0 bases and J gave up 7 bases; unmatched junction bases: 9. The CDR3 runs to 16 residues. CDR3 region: CASSLAGTSSGNEQFF. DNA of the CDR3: TGCGCCAGCAGCTTGGCCGGGACTAGTAGTGGGAATGAGCAGTTCTTC.

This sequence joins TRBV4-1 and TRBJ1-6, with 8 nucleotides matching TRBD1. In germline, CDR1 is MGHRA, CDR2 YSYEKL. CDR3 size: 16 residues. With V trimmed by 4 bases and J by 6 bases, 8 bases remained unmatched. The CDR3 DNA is TGCGCCAGCAGCCGGCAGGGGGCGCATCTTAATTCACCCCTCCACTTT. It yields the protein CASSRQGAHLNSPLHF.

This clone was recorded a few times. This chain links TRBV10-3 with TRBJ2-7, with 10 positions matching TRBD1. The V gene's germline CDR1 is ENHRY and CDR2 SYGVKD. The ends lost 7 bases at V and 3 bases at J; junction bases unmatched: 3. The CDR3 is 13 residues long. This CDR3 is CAITDRGHYEQYF. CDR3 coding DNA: TGTGCCATCACCGACAGGGGGCACTACGAGCAGTACTTC.

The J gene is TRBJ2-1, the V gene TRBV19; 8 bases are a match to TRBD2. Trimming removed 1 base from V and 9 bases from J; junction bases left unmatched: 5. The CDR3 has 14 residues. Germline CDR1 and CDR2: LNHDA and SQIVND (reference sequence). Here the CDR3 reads CASSIGAGVGEQFF. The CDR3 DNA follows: TGTGCCAGTAGTATAGGAGCGGGAGTAGGTGAGCAGTTCTTC.

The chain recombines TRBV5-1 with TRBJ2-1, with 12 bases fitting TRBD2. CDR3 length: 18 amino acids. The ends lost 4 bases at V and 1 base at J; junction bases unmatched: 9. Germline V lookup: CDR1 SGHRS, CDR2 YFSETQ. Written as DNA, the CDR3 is TGCGCCAGCAGCCTATCCGGGACTAGCGGGTGGTCCTACAATGAGCAGTTCTTC. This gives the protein CASSLSGTSGWSYNEQFF.

DNA of the CDR3: TGTGCCAGCAGCTCCGGGACAGGGAGCGAGCAGTACTTC. It is translated as CASSSGTGSEQYF. V and J are TRBV12-3 or TRBV12-4 and TRBJ2-7; 9 bases agree with TRBD1. V gave up 6 bases and J gave up 6 bases; unmatched junction bases: 6. The CDR3 runs to 13 residues.

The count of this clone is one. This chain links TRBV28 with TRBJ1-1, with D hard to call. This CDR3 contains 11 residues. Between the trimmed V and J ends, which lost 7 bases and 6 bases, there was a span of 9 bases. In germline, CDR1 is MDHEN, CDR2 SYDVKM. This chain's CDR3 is CASMEGPEAFF. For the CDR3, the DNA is TGTGCCAGCATGGAGGGCCCTGAAGCTTTCTTT.

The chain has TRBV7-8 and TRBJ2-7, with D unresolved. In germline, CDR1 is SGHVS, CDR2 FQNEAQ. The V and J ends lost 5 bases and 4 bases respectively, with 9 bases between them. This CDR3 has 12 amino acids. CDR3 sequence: CASSPAPYEQYF. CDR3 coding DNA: TGTGCCAGCAGCCCAGCCCCATACGAGCAGTACTTC.

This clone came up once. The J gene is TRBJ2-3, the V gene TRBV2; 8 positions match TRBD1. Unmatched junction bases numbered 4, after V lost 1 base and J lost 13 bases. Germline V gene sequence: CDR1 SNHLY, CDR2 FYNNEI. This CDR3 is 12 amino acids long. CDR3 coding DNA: TGTGCCAGCAGTGAAGTACGGACAGGGAAGTATTTT. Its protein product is CASSEVRTGKYF.

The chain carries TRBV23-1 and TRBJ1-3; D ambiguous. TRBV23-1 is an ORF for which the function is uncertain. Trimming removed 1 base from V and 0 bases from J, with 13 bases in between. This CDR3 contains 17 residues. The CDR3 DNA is TGCGCCAGCAGTCAATTGATAGGACTCTTCTCTGGAAACACCATATATTTT. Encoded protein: CASSQLIGLFSGNTIYF.

CDR3: CASKTPNTEAFF. The CDR3 DNA reads as TGCGCCAGCAAGACACCTAACACTGAAGCTTTCTTT. The chain recombines TRBV10-2 with TRBJ1-1; no firm D call. V was trimmed by 7 bases and J by 2 bases, leaving 8 bases between them. CDR1 is WSHSY and CDR2 is SAAADI in the germline V gene. This CDR3 region has 12 residues.

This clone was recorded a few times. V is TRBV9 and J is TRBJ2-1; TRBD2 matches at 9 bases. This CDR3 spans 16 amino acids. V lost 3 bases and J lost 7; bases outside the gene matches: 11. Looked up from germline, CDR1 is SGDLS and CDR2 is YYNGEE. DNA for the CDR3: TGTGCCAGCAGCGATGCGCTAGCGGGAAGACCGAATGAGCAGTTCTTC. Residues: CASSDALAGRPNEQFF.

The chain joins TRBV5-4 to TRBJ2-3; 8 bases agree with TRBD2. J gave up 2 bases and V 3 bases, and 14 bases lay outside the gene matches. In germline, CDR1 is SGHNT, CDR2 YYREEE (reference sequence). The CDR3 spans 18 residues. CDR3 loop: CASSYLNLGGRNTDTQYF. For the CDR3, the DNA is TGTGCCAGCAGCTATCTGAACCTTGGCGGGAGGAACACAGATACGCAGTATTTT.

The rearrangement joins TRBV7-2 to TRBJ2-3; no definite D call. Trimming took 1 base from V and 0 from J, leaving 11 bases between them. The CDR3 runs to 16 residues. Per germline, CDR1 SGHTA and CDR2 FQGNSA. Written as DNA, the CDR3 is TGTGCCAGCAGCTTAGGACTCCAAGCTAGCACAGATACGCAGTATTTT. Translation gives CASSLGLQASTDTQYF.

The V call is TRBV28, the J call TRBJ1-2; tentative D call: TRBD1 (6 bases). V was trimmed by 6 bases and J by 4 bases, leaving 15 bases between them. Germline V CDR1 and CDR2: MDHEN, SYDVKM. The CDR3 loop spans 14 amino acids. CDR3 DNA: TGTGCCAGCAGATCAGGCAGGGGTTCCTATGGCTACACCTTC. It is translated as CASRSGRGSYGYTF.